A single sample gave rise to the 29 T cell receptor beta chains below, sequenced in a study of T cell responses to AZD1222 COVID-19 vaccine. Here immunoSEQ multiplex PCR was the method, and the copy in TCRdb shows in-frame clones only, minus some. The sample records about 130,000 clones, approximately 86% being singletons. Sequenced material: peripheral blood, taken on day 0 of AZD1222 vaccination. These receptors were collected from an adult in good health.

This clone was picked up one time. The chain couples TRBV25-1 to TRBJ1-6, with unresolved D. Trimming shortened V by 1 base and J by 7 bases, and 11 bases separated the two germline ends. CDR3 length: 15 amino acids. The V gene's germline CDR1 is MGHDK and CDR2 SYGVNS. CDR3 in DNA: TGTGCCAGCAGTGAATTTTGGTCAGTGAATTCACCCCTCCACTTT. The encoded protein is CASSEFWSVNSPLHF.

In its sample, this clone was seen a few times. The same CDR3 is also encoded by other DNA sequences in this sample. This CDR3 reads CASSLTDVAYEQYF. The CDR3 DNA sequence: TGTGCCAGCAGCTTAACCGACGTAGCCTACGAGCAGTACTTC. The chain links TRBV7-2 to TRBJ2-7; D is ambiguous. The CDR3 contains 14 residues. V gave up 2 bases and J gave up 2 bases, with 10 bases separating them. Germline lookup yields CDR1 SGHTA and CDR2 FQGNSA. Variable domain in full (rest from reference TRBV7-2 and TRBJ2-7): GAGVSQSPSNKVTEKGKDVELRCDPISGHTALYWYRQSLGQGLEFLIYFQGNSAPDKSGLPSDRFSAERTGGSVSTLTIQRTQQEDSAVYLCASSLTDVAYEQYFGPGTRLTVT.

This chain uses TRBV7-8 with TRBJ1-2; D call uncertain. CDR3 length equals 14 residues. V lost 5 bases to trimming and J lost 8 bases, with 18 bases between them. Germline V gene sequence: CDR1 SGHVS, CDR2 FQNEAQ. The CDR3 protein is CASSRTENHVGYTF. In nucleotides, the CDR3 is TGTGCCAGCAGCCGAACAGAGAACCACGTGGGCTACACCTTC.

The chain joins TRBV5-1 to TRBJ1-6; D unclear. V was trimmed by 1 base and J by 9 bases, leaving 8 bases between them. CDR3 length: 13 amino acids. The V gene's germline CDR1 is SGHRS and CDR2 YFSETQ. The CDR3 protein is CASSLQPLSPLHF. The DNA of the CDR3 is TGCGCCAGCAGCTTGCAACCCCTTTCACCCCTCCACTTT.

The chain combines TRBV9 with TRBJ1-3, with unresolved D. The CDR3 consists of 15 residues. V was trimmed by 1 base and J by 0 bases, leaving 8 bases between them. Germline V gives CDR1 SGDLS, CDR2 YYNGEE. The CDR3 DNA follows: TGTGCCAGCAGCGTAACAGTAAACTCTGGAAACACCATATATTTT. It encodes CASSVTVNSGNTIYF.

This sequence joins TRBV29-1 and TRBJ1-2, with D unresolved. The CDR3 runs to 11 residues. Germline CDR1 reads SQVTM; CDR2 reads ANQGSEA. V was trimmed by 2 bases and J by 5 bases, leaving 6 bases between them. This CDR3 is CSVEHLYGYTF. The DNA for the CDR3 is TGCAGCGTTGAACACCTATATGGCTACACCTTC.

By share, this clone ranks as large. V and J are TRBV9 and TRBJ2-1, with unresolved D. Per germline, CDR1 SGDLS and CDR2 YYNGEE. Between the trimmed V and J ends, which lost 0 bases and 0 bases, there was a span of 13 bases. There are 17 residues in the CDR3. CDR3 sequence reads: CASSVADQSHSYNEQFF. The CDR3 nucleotides read TGTGCCAGCAGCGTAGCTGATCAGAGTCACTCCTACAATGAGCAGTTCTTC.

This chain links TRBV5-1 with TRBJ2-2, with TRBD2 as a possible D gene (6 bases). V was pared by 4 bases and J by 5 bases, with 12 bases between. Germline V gives CDR1 SGHRS, CDR2 YFSETQ. The CDR3 is 14 residues long. Here the CDR3 DNA reads TGCGCCAGCAGCCTTGATGGGACTACCGGGGAGCTGTTTTTT. Protein: CASSLDGTTGELFF.

The sample holds a few counts of this clone. The rearrangement joins TRBV29-1 to TRBJ2-3; 7 nucleotides line up with TRBD2. Germline CDR1 and CDR2: SQVTM and ANQGSEA. The CDR3 has 16 residues. The V gene end was trimmed by 4 bases and the J gene end by 0 bases; junction bases not matched to a gene: 10. The CDR3 protein is CSVGMLLAISTDTQYF. The CDR3 nucleotides are TGCAGCGTTGGGATGCTACTAGCGATTAGCACAGATACGCAGTATTTT.

The chain carries TRBV5-4 and TRBJ1-3; D is uncertain. Looked up from germline, CDR1 is SGHNT and CDR2 is YYREEE (reference sequence). The CDR3 sequence is 20 residues long. V dropped 4 bases and J dropped 8 bases, with 34 bases sitting between them. The chain's CDR3 is CASSPRPFLEPGHRVDTIYF. In DNA form, the CDR3 reads TGTGCCAGCAGCCCCCGACCCTTTCTGGAACCGGGCCACCGGGTGGACACCATATATTTT.

The chain is built from TRBV19 and TRBJ2-5, with 8 bases aligning to TRBD1. The CDR3 consists of 12 residues. Germline V gene lookup returns CDR1 LNHDA and CDR2 SQIVND (reference sequence). The J segment lost 5 bases and the V segment lost 6 bases, leaving 2 bases of the junction unmatched. CDR3 loop: CASSRQGETQYF. CDR3 coding DNA: TGTGCCAGTAGCCGACAGGGGGAGACCCAGTACTTC.

V gene TRBV5-1 combines with J gene TRBJ1-1; perhaps TRBD1 as D (5 bases). The CDR3 runs to 13 residues. CDR1 and CDR2 (germline): SGHRS, YFSETQ. V lost 2 bases to trimming and J lost 3 bases, with 8 bases between them. The DNA of the CDR3 is TGCGCCAGCAGCTTCGACAGATACACTGAAGCTTTCTTT. Amino acids: CASSFDRYTEAFF.

The V call is TRBV7-2, the J call TRBJ1-2; 7 bases align to TRBD1. This CDR3 has 17 residues. V lost 2 bases to trimming and J lost 5 bases; unmatched junction nucleotides: 14. Per the germline V gene, CDR1 is SGHTA and CDR2 is FQGNSA. In DNA, the CDR3 is TGTGCCAGCAGCTTAATGGGTTCGGCAGGGGGTCGTTATGGCTACACCTTC. It encodes CASSLMGSAGGRYGYTF.

As concerns this clone: One end of the junction is discordant with germline, which a read error may explain. The rearrangement joins TRBV29-1 to TRBJ2-1, with 7 nucleotides matching TRBD2. From germline, CDR1 is SQVTM and CDR2 ANQGSEA. This CDR3 contains 11 residues. CDR3 bases: TGCAGCGGGCGGGACTACGATGAGCAGTTCTTC. This encodes CSGRDYDEQFF.

V gene TRBV19 combines with J gene TRBJ1-1, with 8 positions matching TRBD1. The germline V gene encodes CDR1 LNHDA and CDR2 SQIVND (reference sequence). V shed 4 bases and J 1 base; nucleotides not matched to a gene: 14. The CDR3 extends over 18 amino acids. The CDR3 sequence: CASSTTFRTGLTNTEAFF. The CDR3 DNA reads as TGTGCCAGTAGTACCACATTCCGGACAGGGCTAACGAACACTGAAGCTTTCTTT.

V is TRBV11-2 and J is TRBJ2-3; D possibly matches TRBD1 or TRBD2 (5 bases each). Trimming stripped 2 bases from V and 3 bases from J, with 21 bases between. Germline CDR1 and CDR2: SGHAT and FQNNGV. The CDR3 extends over 18 amino acids. The DNA for the CDR3 is TGTGCCAGCAGCTTATTTTCGTCCGCGGGCAGGGTTACAGATACGCAGTATTTT. Its translation is CASSLFSSAGRVTDTQYF.

CDR3 region: CASSQEFRGPGNTIYF. As DNA, the CDR3 is TGTGCCAGCAGCCAAGAATTCAGGGGGCCTGGAAACACCATATATTTT. The chain joins TRBV14 to TRBJ1-3; 8 bases agree with TRBD1. Germline values: CDR1 SGHDN, CDR2 FVKESK. The CDR3 runs to 16 residues. Trimming cost V 0 bases and J 2 bases; bases outside gene matches: 3. Variable domain in full (rest from reference TRBV14 and TRBJ1-3): EAGVTQFPSHSVIEKGQTVTLRCDPISGHDNLYWYRRVMGKEIKFLLHFVKESKQDESGMPNNRFLAERTGGTYSTLKVQPAELEDSGVYFCASSQEFRGPGNTIYFGEGSWLTVV.

The V gene is TRBV19, the J gene TRBJ2-7; a possible D gene is TRBD2 (5 bases). Germline V lookup: CDR1 LNHDA, CDR2 SQIVND (reference sequence). Deletions cut 3 bases from V and 6 bases from J, with 12 bases between. The CDR3 spans 13 residues. The CDR3 reads CASSMRVLREQYF. The DNA of the CDR3 is TGTGCCAGTAGTATGAGGGTCCTCCGCGAGCAGTACTTC. Full variable domain (missing parts from reference TRBV19 and TRBJ2-7): DGGITQSPKYLFRKEGQNVTLSCEQNLNHDAMYWYRQDPGQGLRLIYYSQIVNDFQKGDIAEGYSVSREKKESFPLTVTSAQKNPTAFYLCASSMRVLREQYFGPGTRLTVT.

The chain is built from TRBV6-4 and TRBJ2-1; TRBD2 might be the D (6 bases). The germline gives CDR1 MRHNA, CDR2 SNTAGT. The CDR3 covers 15 residues. V lost 5 bases and J 9 bases, leaving 20 bases between the germline ends. This CDR3 reads CASSYRPTIGGEQFF. The CDR3 bases are TGTGCCAGCAGTTACCGACCGACGATCGGGGGTGAGCAGTTCTTC.

V gene TRBV19 combines with J gene TRBJ2-1; 11 bases line up with TRBD2. The CDR3 has 15 amino acids. Germline V gives CDR1 LNHDA, CDR2 SQIVND (reference sequence). J was trimmed by 4 bases and V by 5 bases; bases with no gene match: 4. CDR3 coding DNA: TGTGCCAGTAGTTCGACTAGCGGGGAATACAATGAGCAGTTCTTC. It translates to CASSSTSGEYNEQFF.

The CDR3 nucleotides are TGTGCCAGCAGCTTAGCGGGACCGAGGGCATACGAGCAGTACTTC. This encodes CASSLAGPRAYEQYF. The chain couples TRBV7-2 to TRBJ2-7; perhaps D is TRBD1 or TRBD2 (5 bases each). The CDR3 has 15 amino acids. With 0 bases removed from V and 4 bases from J, the gap between germline ends came to 13 bases. Germline V gives CDR1 SGHTA, CDR2 FQGNSA.

J is TRBJ1-2 and V is TRBV28, with D unresolved. Germline CDR1 MDHEN, CDR2 SYDVKM. The CDR3 has 11 residues. Trimming shortened V by 5 bases and J by 8 bases, and 9 bases separated the two germline ends. CDR3 DNA sequence: TGTGCCAGCAGTGCCGCTTTGGGCTACACCTTC. This translates into CASSAALGYTF.

V is TRBV5-6 and J is TRBJ1-3; tentative D call: TRBD1 (5 bases). CDR3 length: 14 amino acids. Germline V gene lookup returns CDR1 SGHDT and CDR2 YYEEEE. V was shortened by 1 base and J by 4 bases, with 9 bases between the two germline ends. The CDR3 DNA reads as TGTGCCAGCAGCTTGTGGGGACCCGGAAACACCATATATTTT. Translating gives CASSLWGPGNTIYF. The whole variable domain, filled in from reference TRBV5-6 and TRBJ1-3, reads DAGVTQSPTHLIKTRGQQVTLRCSPKSGHDTVSWYQQALGQGPQFIFQYYEEEERQRGNFPDRFSGHQFPNYSSELNVNALLLGDSALYLCASSLWGPGNTIYFGEGSWLTVV.

The V gene is TRBV6-5, the J gene TRBJ2-7; TRBD1 matches at 9 bases. The germline V gene encodes CDR1 MNHEY and CDR2 SVGAGI. J was trimmed by 3 bases and V by 7 bases; bases with no gene match: 10. The CDR3 contains 15 residues. For the CDR3, the DNA is TGTGCCAGCACCCCCTCCTGGGACAGGGTCTACGAGCAGTACTTC. Protein sequence: CASTPSWDRVYEQYF.

The chain has TRBV5-4 and TRBJ2-1; 9 bases agree with TRBD2. The CDR3 length is 16 residues. Germline V CDR1 and CDR2: SGHNT, YYREEE (reference sequence). V dropped 6 bases and J dropped 9; count of bases not matched to a gene: 16. Written as DNA, the CDR3 is TGTGCCAGCAAGTATTCGCGGGGGGGCCAGAGAGGTGAGCAGTTCTTC. Translated, it gives CASKYSRGGQRGEQFF. The full variable domain, in which reference TRBV5-4 and TRBJ2-1 provide the parts outside the CDR3, is ETGVTQSPTHLIKTRGQQVTLRCSSQSGHNTVSWYQQALGQGPQFIFQYYREEENGRGNFPPRFSGLQFPNYSSELNVNALELDDSALYLCASKYSRGGQRGEQFFGPGTRLTVL.

This rearrangement joins TRBV30 to TRBJ2-7, with a possible D match to TRBD1 (6 bases). Trimming took off 4 bases at V and 7 bases at J, with 17 bases between the two ends. This CDR3 comprises 13 residues. Germline V gene lookup returns CDR1 GTSNPN and CDR2 SVGIG (reference sequence). The CDR3 spells CAWIPSTGTEQYF. CDR3 nucleotide sequence: TGTGCCTGGATCCCATCTACAGGGACGGAGCAGTACTTC.

The rearrangement uses TRBV19 and TRBJ1-1; D ambiguous. Germline V gives CDR1 LNHDA, CDR2 SQIVND (reference sequence). V lost 2 bases, J lost 5 bases, and 15 bases lay in between. There are 15 residues in the CDR3. In DNA, the CDR3 is TGTGCCAGTAGTATACCTGGGCAGTGGACGACTGAAGCTTTCTTT. It codes for CASSIPGQWTTEAFF.

The rearrangement joins TRBV7-2 to TRBJ2-6; D gene unclear. V lost 5 bases and J 0 bases, leaving 11 bases between the germline ends. CDR1 and CDR2 (germline): SGHTA, FQGNSA. This CDR3 is 16 amino acids long. The CDR3 here is CASSPQQTSGANVLTF. For the CDR3, the DNA is TGTGCCAGCAGCCCTCAGCAGACCTCTGGGGCCAACGTCCTGACTTTC.

This clone has a handful of counts. The V and J genes are TRBV3-1 (or the pseudogene TRBV3-2) and TRBJ2-3; D not resolved. CDR1 and CDR2 from the germline V gene are LGHDT and YNNKEL (reference sequence). Deletions cut 3 bases from V and 5 bases from J, with 9 bases between. This CDR3 contains 13 residues. The CDR3 protein is CASSQSLRDTQYF. DNA of the CDR3: TGTGCCAGCAGCCAGTCACTAAGAGATACGCAGTATTTT.